This T cell receptor (beta chain) was retrieved from a study of tumor-infiltrating lymphocytes in glioblastoma multiforme. CDR3 length: 16 residues. Germline values: CDR1 MNHNS, CDR2 SASEGT. As regards this clonotype: Its specificity is not known. A read error may produce the germline difference seen at one junction end.

Study-level findings and limits: Just one glioblastoma patient contributed to the TCR-mutation comparison. Functional subtype sorting of these T cells was not performed.

TCRB libraries came from RNA via three nested multiplex PCR rounds. TCRdb called the multiplex PCR reads again in MiXCR, with one record for every CDR3 protein. The data hold about 13,000 distinct CDR3 sequences, with roughly 70% observed a single time. The chain employs TRBV6-1 and TRBJ1-5, with D possibly TRBD1 on 6 matching bases. The TCR was taken from a male donor with glioblastoma. The sample comprised brain tumor tissue. CDR3 coding DNA: TGTGCCAGCAGGTCAGGACAGTTCCTTAGCAATCAGCCCCAGCACTTT. This sequence encodes CASRSGQFLSNQPQHF.